This TCR beta chain was observed in a study of shared clonotypes between healthy human individuals. Measured with immunoSEQ multiplex PCR; TCRdb has only the in-frame clones, and not every one. The repertoire includes roughly 1,100,000 clones, under 80% of them detected once, and approximately 1.5% sits in the top ten. Subsets obtained from CD4+ cells comprised CD45RA+ naive and CD45RA-negative memory cells. Trimming stripped 5 bases from V and 3 bases from J, with 14 bases between. The CDR3 length is 15 residues. Germline assignment: CDR1 SGHTA and CDR2 FQGTGA. This clone was detected only a few times.

The receptor's source is a man aged 18 to 30 in good health. Sequenced sample: memory CD4+ T cells sorted from blood. Subset reported: CD45RA-negative fraction. The chain has TRBV7-3 and TRBJ2-1; D possibly matches TRBD1 or TRBD2 (5 bases each). The CDR3 reads CASSLGATGYNEQFF. CDR3 coding DNA: TGTGCCAGCAGCCTCGGGGCTACGGGCTACAATGAGCAGTTCTTC.